The TCR beta chain under discussion was sequenced for a study of radiation and T cells in renal cell carcinoma. Study in general: Nephrectomy followed 15 Gy stereotactic body radiation by 4 weeks. Study-level points and caveats: From baseline, blood top tumor clonotypes peaked at 2 weeks post-radiation.

The CDR3 runs 14 residues. Trimming removed 7 bases from V and 12 bases from J, with 21 bases in between. Per the germline V gene, CDR1 is MDHEN and CDR2 is SYDVKM. Some clones are missing from TCRdb's copy, which holds only in-frame ones; the method was immunoSEQ multiplex PCR. The data hold 100,000 to 150,000 clones, with roughly 80% observed a single time. As regards this clone: Its target is unknown.

As for time point: baseline pretreatment blood. Treatment in this sample: 15 Gy SBRT to primary tumor, nephrectomy 4 weeks later. The tumor was a clear cell renal cell carcinoma. The sample consisted of blood, taken from a patient whose treatment included radiotherapy and nephrectomy. The chain recombines TRBV28 with TRBJ1-4, with a tentative D call TRBD1 (6 bases). The source of this sequence is a woman aged 55-69 years with renal cell carcinoma. The CDR3 is CASTKILQGRQLFF. DNA for the CDR3: TGTGCCAGCACGAAAATTCTACAGGGTCGGCAACTGTTTTTT.